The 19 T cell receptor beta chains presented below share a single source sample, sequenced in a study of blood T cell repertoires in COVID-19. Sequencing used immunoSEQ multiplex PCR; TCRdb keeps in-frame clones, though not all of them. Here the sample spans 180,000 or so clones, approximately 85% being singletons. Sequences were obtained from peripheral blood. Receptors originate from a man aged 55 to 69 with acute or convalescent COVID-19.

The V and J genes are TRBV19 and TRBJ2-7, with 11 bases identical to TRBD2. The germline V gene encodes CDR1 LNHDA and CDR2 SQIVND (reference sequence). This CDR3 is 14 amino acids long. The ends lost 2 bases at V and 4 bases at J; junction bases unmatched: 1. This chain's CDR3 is CASSITSGRYEQYF. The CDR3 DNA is TGTGCCAGTAGTATAACTAGCGGGAGATACGAGCAGTACTTC.

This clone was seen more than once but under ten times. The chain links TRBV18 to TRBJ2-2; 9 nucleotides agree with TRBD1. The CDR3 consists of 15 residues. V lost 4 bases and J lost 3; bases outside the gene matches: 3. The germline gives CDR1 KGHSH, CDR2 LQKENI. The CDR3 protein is CASSQQGAHTGELFF. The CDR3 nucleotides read TGTGCCAGCTCACAACAGGGGGCACACACCGGGGAGCTGTTTTTT.

CDR3 sequence: CASSRGQGLPNEKLFF. The CDR3 bases are TGTGCCAGTAGTAGGGGACAGGGGCTTCCTAATGAAAAACTGTTTTTT. The chain links TRBV19 to TRBJ1-4, with 10 bases lining up with TRBD1. CDR1 is LNHDA and CDR2 is SQIVND in the germline V gene (reference sequence). The junction had 5 bases not matched to a gene; V was cut back by 4 bases and J by 3 bases. This CDR3 spans 16 amino acids. Filled out from reference TRBV19 and TRBJ1-4, the complete variable domain reads DGGITQSPKYLFRKEGQNVTLSCEQNLNHDAMYWYRQDPGQGLRLIYYSQIVNDFQKGDIAEGYSVSREKKESFPLTVTSAQKNPTAFYLCASSRGQGLPNEKLFFGSGTQLSVL.

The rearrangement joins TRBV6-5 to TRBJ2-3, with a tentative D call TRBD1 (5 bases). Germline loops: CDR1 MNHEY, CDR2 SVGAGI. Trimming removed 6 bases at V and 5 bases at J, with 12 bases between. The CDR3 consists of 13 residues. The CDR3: CASSAGSVDTQYF. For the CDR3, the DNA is TGTGCCAGCAGCGCAGGGTCCGTAGATACGCAGTATTTT.

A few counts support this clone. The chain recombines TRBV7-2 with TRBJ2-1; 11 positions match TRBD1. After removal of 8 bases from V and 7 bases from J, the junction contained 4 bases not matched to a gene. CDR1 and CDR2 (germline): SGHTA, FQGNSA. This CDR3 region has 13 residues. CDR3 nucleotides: TGTGCCAGCGGGGGACAGGGGGAAAATGAGCAGTTCTTC. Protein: CASGGQGENEQFF.

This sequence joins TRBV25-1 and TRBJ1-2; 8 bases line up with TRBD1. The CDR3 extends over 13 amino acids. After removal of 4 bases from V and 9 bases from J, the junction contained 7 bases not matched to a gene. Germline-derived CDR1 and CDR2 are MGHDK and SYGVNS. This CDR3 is CASSARTGRRYTF. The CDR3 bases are TGTGCCAGCAGTGCTCGGACAGGGCGGCGCTACACCTTC.

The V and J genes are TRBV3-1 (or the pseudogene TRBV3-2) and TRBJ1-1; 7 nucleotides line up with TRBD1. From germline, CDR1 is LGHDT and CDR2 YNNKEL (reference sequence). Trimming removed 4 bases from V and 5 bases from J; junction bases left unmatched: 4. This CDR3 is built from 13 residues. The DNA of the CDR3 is TGTGCCAGCAGCCCGCACAGGGGAACTGAAGCTTTCTTT. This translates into CASSPHRGTEAFF.

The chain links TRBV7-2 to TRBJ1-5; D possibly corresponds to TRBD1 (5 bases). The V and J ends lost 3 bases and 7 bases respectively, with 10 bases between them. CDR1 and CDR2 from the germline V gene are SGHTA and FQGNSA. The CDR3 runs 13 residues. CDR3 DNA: TGTGCCAGCAGCTTCCGGGACTCACAGCCCCAGCATTTT. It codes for CASSFRDSQPQHF. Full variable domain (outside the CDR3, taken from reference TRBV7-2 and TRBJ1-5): GAGVSQSPSNKVTEKGKDVELRCDPISGHTALYWYRQSLGQGLEFLIYFQGNSAPDKSGLPSDRFSAERTGGSVSTLTIQRTQQEDSAVYLCASSFRDSQPQHFGDGTRLSIL.

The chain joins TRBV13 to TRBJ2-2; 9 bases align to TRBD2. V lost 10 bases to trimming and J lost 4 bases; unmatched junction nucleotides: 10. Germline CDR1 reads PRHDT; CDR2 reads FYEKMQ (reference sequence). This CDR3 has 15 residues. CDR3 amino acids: CATSIAGVSTGELFF. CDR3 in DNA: TGTGCCACCTCTATAGCGGGAGTATCCACCGGGGAGCTGTTTTTT.

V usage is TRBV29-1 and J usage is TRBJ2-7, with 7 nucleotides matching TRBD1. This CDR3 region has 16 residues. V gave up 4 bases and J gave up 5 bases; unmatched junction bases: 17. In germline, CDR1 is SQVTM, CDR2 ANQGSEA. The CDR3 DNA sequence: TGCAGCGTTGGGGGGATCAGGGGGTATCTAATCCACGAGCAGTACTTC. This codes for CSVGGIRGYLIHEQYF.

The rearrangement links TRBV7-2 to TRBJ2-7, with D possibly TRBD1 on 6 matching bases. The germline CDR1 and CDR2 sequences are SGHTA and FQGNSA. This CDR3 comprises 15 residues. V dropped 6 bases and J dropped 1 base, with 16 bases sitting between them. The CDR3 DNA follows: TGTGCCAGCAGGATGACCGGGACACCGTCCTACGAGCAGTACTTC. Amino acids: CASRMTGTPSYEQYF. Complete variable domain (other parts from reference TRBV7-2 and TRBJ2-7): GAGVSQSPSNKVTEKGKDVELRCDPISGHTALYWYRQSLGQGLEFLIYFQGNSAPDKSGLPSDRFSAERTGGSVSTLTIQRTQQEDSAVYLCASRMTGTPSYEQYFGPGTRLTVT.

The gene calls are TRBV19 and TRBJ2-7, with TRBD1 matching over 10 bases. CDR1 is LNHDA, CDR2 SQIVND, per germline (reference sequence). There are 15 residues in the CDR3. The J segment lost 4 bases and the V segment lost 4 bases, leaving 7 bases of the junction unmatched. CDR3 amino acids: CASSNPGQGPYEQYF. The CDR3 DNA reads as TGTGCCAGTAGTAACCCGGGACAGGGGCCTTACGAGCAGTACTTC.

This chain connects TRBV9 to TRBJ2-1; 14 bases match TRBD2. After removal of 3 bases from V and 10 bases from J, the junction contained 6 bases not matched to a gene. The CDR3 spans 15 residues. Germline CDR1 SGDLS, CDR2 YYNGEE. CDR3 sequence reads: CASSGGTSGSREQFF. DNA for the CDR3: TGTGCCAGCAGCGGCGGGACTAGCGGGAGTCGGGAGCAGTTCTTC.

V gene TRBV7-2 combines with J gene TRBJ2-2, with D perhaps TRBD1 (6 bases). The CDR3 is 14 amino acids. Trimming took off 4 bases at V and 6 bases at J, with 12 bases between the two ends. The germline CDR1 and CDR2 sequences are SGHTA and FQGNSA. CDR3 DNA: TGTGCCAGCAGCTCATTTGGGGGCTCCGGGGAGCTGTTTTTT. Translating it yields CASSSFGGSGELFF.

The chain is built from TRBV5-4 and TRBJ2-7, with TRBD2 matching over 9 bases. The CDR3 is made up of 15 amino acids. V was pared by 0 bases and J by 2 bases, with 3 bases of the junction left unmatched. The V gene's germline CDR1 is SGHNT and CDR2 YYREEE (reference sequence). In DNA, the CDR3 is TGTGCCAGCAGCTTGGGCGGCGGGAGGGCCTACGAGCAGTACTTC. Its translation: CASSLGGGRAYEQYF. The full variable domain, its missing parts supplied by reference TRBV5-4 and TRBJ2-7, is ETGVTQSPTHLIKTRGQQVTLRCSSQSGHNTVSWYQQALGQGPQFIFQYYREEENGRGNFPPRFSGLQFPNYSSELNVNALELDDSALYLCASSLGGGRAYEQYFGPGTRLTVT.

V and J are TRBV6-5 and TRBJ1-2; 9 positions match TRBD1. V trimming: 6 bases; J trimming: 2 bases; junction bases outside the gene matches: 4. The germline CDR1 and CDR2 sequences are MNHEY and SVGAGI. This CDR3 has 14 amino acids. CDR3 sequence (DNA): TGTGCCAGCAGCCGGGACAGGGACAACTATGGCTACACCTTC. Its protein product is CASSRDRDNYGYTF.

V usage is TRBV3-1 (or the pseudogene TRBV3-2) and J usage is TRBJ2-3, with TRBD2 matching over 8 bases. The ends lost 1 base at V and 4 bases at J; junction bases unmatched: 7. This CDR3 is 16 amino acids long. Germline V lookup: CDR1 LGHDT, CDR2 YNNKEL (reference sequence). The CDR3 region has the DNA TGTGCCAGCAGCCAAGGGTCGGGAGGGCCCGCAGATACGCAGTATTTT. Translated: CASSQGSGGPADTQYF.

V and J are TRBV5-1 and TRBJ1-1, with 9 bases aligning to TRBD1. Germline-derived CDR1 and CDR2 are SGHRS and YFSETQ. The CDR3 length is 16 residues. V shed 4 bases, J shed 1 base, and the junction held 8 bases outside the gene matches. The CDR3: CASSRGQGKGNTEAFF. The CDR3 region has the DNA TGCGCCAGCAGCCGCGGACAGGGGAAGGGGAACACTGAAGCTTTCTTT.

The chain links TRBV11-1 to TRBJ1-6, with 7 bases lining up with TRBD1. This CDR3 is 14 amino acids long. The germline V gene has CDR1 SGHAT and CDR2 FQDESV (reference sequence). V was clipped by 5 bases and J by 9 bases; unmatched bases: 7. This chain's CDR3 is CASSLGQTSSPLHF. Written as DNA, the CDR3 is TGTGCCAGCAGCCTGGGACAGACAAGTTCACCCCTCCACTTT.